Here is one T cell receptor (beta chain) with its context. This CDR3 region has 14 residues. V was pared by 7 bases and J by 2 bases, with 4 bases of the junction left unmatched. Germline-derived CDR1 and CDR2 are SNHLY and FYNNEI. The protocol was immunoSEQ multiplex PCR, while the TCRdb copy is restricted to in-frame clones and leaves out a portion. The table lists 250,000 to 350,000 clones, 85% of them singletons, with 2.5% to 3% in the top ten. The age range of participants was 18 to 89 years, with residence in about two dozen US areas. Membership in each cohort depended on participant-reported clinical history. The source of the sample is a study of blood T cell repertoires in COVID-19. As for the study in general: The United States, Italy and Spain provided the acute and convalescent COVID-19 samples. PBMCs, B-cell-depleted T cells, or T cells were the source of the cDNA or gDNA that made up the material.

V usage is TRBV2 and J usage is TRBJ2-2, with 7 bases lining up with TRBD1. The clonotype originates from a woman aged 45-59 years who had recovered from COVID-19. What was sequenced was PBMCs or T cells enriched from blood (not recorded which). In DNA form, the CDR3 reads TGTGCCAGCACGACAGGGAGCAACACCGGGGAGCTGTTTTTT. It codes for CASTTGSNTGELFF.